These 11 T cell receptor beta chains were all obtained from the same sample, sequenced in a study of blood T cell repertoires in COVID-19. Assay: immunoSEQ multiplex PCR; the TCRdb copy retains only in-frame clones and omits some. The sample records roughly 160,000 clones, around 89% being singletons. The specimen sequenced was peripheral blood. These receptors came from a man aged 45-65 years who had recovered from COVID-19.

This sequence joins TRBV5-4 and TRBJ2-1, with TRBD2 as a possible D gene (5 bases). Germline V gives CDR1 SGHNT, CDR2 YYREEE (reference sequence). The CDR3 extends over 13 amino acids. Trimming removed 1 base at V and 5 bases at J, with 7 bases between. CDR3 sequence reads: CASSLNGNNEQFF. The CDR3 DNA follows: TGTGCCAGCAGCTTGAACGGGAACAATGAGCAGTTCTTC.

The chain couples TRBV5-4 to TRBJ2-3; TRBD2 matches at 11 bases. Germline CDR1 and CDR2: SGHNT and YYREEE (reference sequence). The ends lost 9 bases at V and 7 bases at J; junction bases unmatched: 7. CDR3 length equals 13 residues. The CDR3 DNA sequence: TGTGCCACCGGGCTAGCGGGAGGACATACGCAGTATTTT. Amino acid sequence: CATGLAGGHTQYF.

The V and J genes are TRBV19 and TRBJ2-7; 10 nucleotides align to TRBD1. This CDR3 is built from 17 residues. The junction had 12 bases not matched to a gene; V was cut back by 2 bases and J by 5 bases. The germline V gene encodes CDR1 LNHDA and CDR2 SQIVND (reference sequence). The CDR3 region has the DNA TGTGCCAGTAGTATAATTGGCGGGACAGGGGATTCGAACGAGCAGTACTTC. Translation gives CASSIIGGTGDSNEQYF.

The sample holds a few counts of this clone. The rearrangement uses TRBV4-2 and TRBJ2-3; D is perhaps TRBD2 (5 bases). This CDR3 has 15 amino acids. Trimming removed 2 bases at V and 2 bases at J, with 11 bases between. Germline V lookup: CDR1 LGHNA, CDR2 YNFKEQ. The CDR3 loop reads CASSQMADYTDTQYF. Written as DNA, the CDR3 is TGTGCCAGCAGCCAAATGGCTGACTACACAGATACGCAGTATTTT.

The chain recombines TRBV7-6 with TRBJ2-7; the match to TRBD2 covers 7 bases. Trimming removed 7 bases from V and 0 bases from J; junction bases left unmatched: 12. The CDR3 has 16 residues. Germline V gene sequence: CDR1 SGHVS, CDR2 FNYEAQ. In DNA, the CDR3 is TGTGCCAGCAAACTTAGTGCTAGCGGTGGCTCCTACGAGCAGTACTTC. Residues: CASKLSASGGSYEQYF.

The chain is built from TRBV7-9 and TRBJ2-7; TRBD1 agrees at 7 bases. The CDR3 contains 15 residues. Germline V CDR1 and CDR2: SEHNR, FQNEAQ (reference sequence). Unmatched junction bases numbered 7, after V lost 5 bases and J lost 0 bases. The CDR3 protein is CASSVAQGSSYEQYF. CDR3 DNA: TGTGCCAGCAGCGTCGCACAGGGGAGCTCCTACGAGCAGTACTTC.

J is TRBJ2-7 and V is TRBV5-8, with TRBD1 matching over 12 bases. Germline CDR1 reads SGHTS; CDR2 reads YDEGEE. V was clipped by 1 base and J by 2 bases; unmatched bases: 4. CDR3 length: 16 amino acids. The CDR3 spells CASSLKGTGGAYEQYF. CDR3 DNA sequence: TGTGCCAGCAGCTTGAAGGGGACAGGGGGCGCCTACGAGCAGTACTTC.

The chain joins TRBV19 to TRBJ2-3; 7 nucleotides line up with TRBD2. J gave up 1 base and V 3 bases, and 7 bases lay outside the gene matches. In germline, CDR1 is LNHDA, CDR2 SQIVND (reference sequence). The CDR3 is 16 amino acids. CDR3 residues: CASSIAGAGGTDTQYF. In nucleotides, the CDR3 is TGTGCCAGTAGTATTGCCGGGGCGGGAGGCACAGATACGCAGTATTTT.

This clone was counted a few times. This chain uses TRBV27 with TRBJ2-3; D unresolved. Germline CDR1 MNHEY, CDR2 SMNVEV (reference sequence). CDR3 size: 15 residues. Trimming cost V 3 bases and J 0 bases, with 10 bases left between them. The CDR3 coding sequence is TGTGCCAGCAGTTTGATCAGTCCTAGCACAGATACGCAGTATTTT. Amino acid sequence: CASSLISPSTDTQYF.

The rearrangement links TRBV6-1 to TRBJ2-2; maybe TRBD2 (6 bases). Germline V gene data show CDR1 as MNHNS and CDR2 as SASEGT. This CDR3 has 15 residues. Trimming pared 1 base from V and 5 bases from J, leaving 11 bases between. The CDR3 DNA is TGTGCCAGCAGTGAAGTTCATCGGGGGACCGGGGAGCTGTTTTTT. This sequence encodes CASSEVHRGTGELFF.

The chain links TRBV5-1 to TRBJ2-2; 11 bases are a match to TRBD2. The germline gives CDR1 SGHRS, CDR2 YFSETQ. V shed 0 bases and J 4 bases; nucleotides not matched to a gene: 11. This CDR3 is built from 19 residues. The CDR3 coding sequence is TGCGCCAGCAGCTTGGGAATCGGCACTAGCGGGAGCCGCACCGGGGAGCTGTTTTTT. Translating gives CASSLGIGTSGSRTGELFF.